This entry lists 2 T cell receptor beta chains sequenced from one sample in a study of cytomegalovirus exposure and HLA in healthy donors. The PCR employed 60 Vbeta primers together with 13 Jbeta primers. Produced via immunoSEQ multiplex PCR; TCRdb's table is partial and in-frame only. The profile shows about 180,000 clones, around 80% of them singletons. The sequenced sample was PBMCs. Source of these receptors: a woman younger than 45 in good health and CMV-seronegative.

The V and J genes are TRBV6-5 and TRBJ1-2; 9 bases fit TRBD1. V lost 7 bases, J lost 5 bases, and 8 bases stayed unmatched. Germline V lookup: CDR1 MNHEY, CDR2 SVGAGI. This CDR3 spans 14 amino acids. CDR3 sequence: CASNHRGLLYGYTF. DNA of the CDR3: TGTGCCAGCAACCACAGGGGGCTACTATATGGCTACACCTTC.

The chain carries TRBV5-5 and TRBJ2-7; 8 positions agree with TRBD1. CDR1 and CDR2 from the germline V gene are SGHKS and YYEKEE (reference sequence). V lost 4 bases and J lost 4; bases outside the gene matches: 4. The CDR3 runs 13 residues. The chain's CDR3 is CASSPTGEYEQYF. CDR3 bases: TGTGCCAGCAGCCCGACAGGGGAGTACGAGCAGTACTTC.